This T cell receptor (beta chain) was retrieved from a study of long-term antiretroviral therapy in people with HIV. Notes on the study in general: Pre-ART expanded clones dominated the repertoire at every time point.

V was trimmed by 2 bases and J by 0 bases, leaving 10 bases between them. Germline CDR1 reads MGHDK; CDR2 reads SYGVNS. This CDR3 is 15 amino acids long. A remark on this clone: Its antigen is not identified.

Version v3.0 of the immunoSEQ assay ran at survey level. Method: immunoSEQ multiplex PCR; TCRdb's copy keeps in-frame clones and lacks some. The repertoire holds 30,000 to 40,000 clones, 94% seen once, with approximately 3.7% in the top ten. The clonotype comes from a woman in her fifties or sixties with HIV. The V call is TRBV25-1, the J call TRBJ1-2, with D tentatively TRBD1 (6 bases). Sequencing was performed on unsorted PBMCs, taken approximately 5 years after starting antiretroviral therapy. The CDR3 DNA reads as TGTGCCAGCAGTGAAATACAGGGCCCTAACTATGGCTACACCTTC. Its protein product is CASSEIQGPNYGYTF.